Shown below are 13 T cell receptor beta chains from a single sample sequenced in a study of cytomegalovirus exposure and HLA in healthy donors. The PCR ran on 60 Vbeta and 13 Jbeta primers. The table came from immunoSEQ multiplex PCR; TCRdb's copy has only in-frame clones and leaves some out. The profile shows 200,000 to 250,000 clones, 85% of them singletons. Specimen: PBMCs. These receptors originate from a human donor in good health.

This sequence joins TRBV10-3 and TRBJ2-7, with unresolved D. V was pared by 3 bases and J by 7 bases, with 7 bases between. The CDR3 length is 11 residues. CDR1 ENHRY and CDR2 SYGVKD come from the germline V gene. CDR3 amino acids: CAISDVKEQYF. CDR3 in DNA: TGTGCCATCAGTGATGTAAAAGAGCAGTACTTC.

The chain recombines TRBV4-3 with TRBJ2-1; possible D gene TRBD1, 6 bases. The CDR3 is 14 residues long. The V gene lost 4 bases and the J gene lost 6 bases, with 13 bases spanning the gap. Per the germline V gene, CDR1 is LGHNA and CDR2 is YSLEER. CDR3 sequence (DNA): TGCGCCAGCAGCCCTTCCCTAGGGGGCAATGAGCAGTTCTTC. Its protein is CASSPSLGGNEQFF.

The rearrangement joins TRBV5-5 to TRBJ1-1, with a weak D call TRBD1 (6 bases). The CDR3 is made up of 12 amino acids. Germline V gives CDR1 SGHKS, CDR2 YYEKEE (reference sequence). Trimming pared 4 bases from V and 5 bases from J, leaving 9 bases between. The CDR3 coding sequence is TGTGCCAGCAGCAAACAGGGAACTGAAGCTTTCTTT. This translates into CASSKQGTEAFF.

The chain recombines TRBV30 with TRBJ2-1; TRBD2 matches 8 bases. This CDR3 has 14 residues. Germline-derived CDR1 and CDR2 are GTSNPN and SVGIG (reference sequence). With 2 bases clipped from V and 2 bases from J, the junction kept 2 bases outside the gene matches. DNA of the CDR3: TGTGCCTGGAGTAGCGGGAGTGCCTACAATGAGCAGTTCTTC. Its translation: CAWSSGSAYNEQFF.

The chain is built from TRBV2 and TRBJ1-5; TRBD1 might be the D (6 bases). Trimming left V 6 bases short and J 6 bases short, with 15 bases between. Germline V gives CDR1 SNHLY, CDR2 FYNNEI. The CDR3 length is 14 residues. The CDR3 here is CASRPDRIGQPQHF. Written as DNA, the CDR3 is TGTGCCAGCAGACCGGACAGAATTGGTCAGCCCCAGCATTTT.

The chain joins TRBV10-3 to TRBJ2-5; 10 bases fit TRBD2. Germline trimming cut 4 bases from V and 2 bases from J; bases unmatched to any gene: 7. The germline gives CDR1 ENHRY, CDR2 SYGVKD. The CDR3 consists of 16 residues. CDR3 sequence reads: CAISGSSGSTQETQYF. The CDR3, as DNA: TGTGCCATCAGTGGGTCTAGCGGGAGTACTCAAGAGACCCAGTACTTC.

The CDR3 bases are TGCGCCAGCAGCTTGGATGCGGGGGGAGTATTATCAGAGACCCAGTACTTC. As protein: CASSLDAGGVLSETQYF. The chain is built from TRBV5-1 and TRBJ2-5; TRBD2 agrees at 8 bases. The CDR3 has 17 amino acids. The V gene end was trimmed by 0 bases and the J gene end by 4 bases; junction bases not matched to a gene: 11. Germline CDR1 reads SGHRS; CDR2 reads YFSETQ.

The V call is TRBV4-1, the J call TRBJ2-7, with D possibly matching TRBD1 (6 bases). V shed 0 bases and J shed 6 bases, with 24 bases lying between them. Germline V gene sequence: CDR1 MGHRA, CDR2 YSYEKL. The CDR3 totals 18 residues. The CDR3 DNA reads TGCGCCAGCAGCCAAGAATCGGCCCCTGGGGGACACAGGTCCGAGCAGTACTTC. It specifies CASSQESAPGGHRSEQYF.

This sequence joins TRBV4-1 and TRBJ2-1; weak D call: TRBD2 (6 bases). This CDR3 spans 15 amino acids. Per the germline V gene, CDR1 is MGHRA and CDR2 is YSYEKL. V was trimmed by 4 bases and J by 10 bases, leaving 20 bases between them. CDR3 DNA: TGCGCCAGCAGCCCTCAGTCTAGCGAGAACGCGGAGCAGTTCTTC. It translates to CASSPQSSENAEQFF.

The V gene is TRBV7-8, the J gene TRBJ1-1, with TRBD1 as a possible D gene (6 bases). Germline assignment: CDR1 SGHVS and CDR2 FQNEAQ. Trimming removed 0 bases at V and 2 bases at J, with 10 bases between. This CDR3 is 15 amino acids long. The CDR3, as DNA: TGTGCCAGCAGCTTAGCGGGACACATAAACACTGAAGCTTTCTTT. Its translation is CASSLAGHINTEAFF.

J is TRBJ2-3 and V is TRBV29-1; D might be TRBD2 (6 bases). The CDR3 extends over 12 amino acids. V was cut by 7 bases and J by 5 bases, with 13 bases left in between. The germline V gene encodes CDR1 SQVTM and CDR2 ANQGSEA. Here the CDR3 DNA reads TGCAGCGCCACCCGGGGGTTAGATACGCAGTATTTT. This codes for CSATRGLDTQYF.

The chain joins TRBV20-1 to TRBJ2-7; a possible D gene is TRBD1 (5 bases). Germline V gene data show CDR1 as DFQATT and CDR2 as SNEGSKA (reference sequence). CDR3 length: 11 residues. V lost 5 bases and J 4 bases, leaving 9 bases between the germline ends. CDR3 in DNA: TGCAGTGCTTCAGGGCGATACGAGCAGTACTTC. The encoded protein is CSASGRYEQYF.

The sample holds one count of this clone. The chain employs TRBV2 and TRBJ2-7; D remains unclear. This CDR3 region has 11 residues. V lost 8 bases, J lost 6 bases, and 11 bases lay in between. Germline-derived CDR1 and CDR2 are SNHLY and FYNNEI. The CDR3 nucleotides are TGTGCCAGCGGCGGAGTAAGCGAGCAGTACTTC. It specifies CASGGVSEQYF.